A selection of T cell receptor beta chains follows, all from one sample in a study of control samples from healthy donors and cancer patients. Assay: immunoSEQ multiplex PCR; the TCRdb copy retains only in-frame clones and omits some. The repertoire includes 65,000 to 100,000 clones, about 90% of them detected once, and about 18% sits in the top ten. The material sequenced was blood. These TCRs come from a man aged 50-59 years in good health. CDR3s include the opening cysteine and the closing phenylalanine or tryptophan. The D gene is left open where the match is weak. Where a row states a size, it is once, few, many or the class of an expanded clone; other rows omit it.

cdr3_nt | cdr3_aa | clone_size | j_call | v_call | d_call
TGCGCCAGCAGCCAAGGGGGGGCTTCCTACAATGAGCAGTTCTTC | CASSQGGASYNEQFF | - | TRBJ2-1 | TRBV4-1 | -
TGTGCCAGCAGTCTAGTGGGCACTGAAGCTTTCTTT | CASSLVGTEAFF | - | TRBJ1-1 | TRBV12-3/TRBV12-4 | -
TGTGCCAGTAGTCCCGACAGAAAGATAAGGAACTATGGCTACACCTTC | CASSPDRKIRNYGYTF | - | TRBJ1-2 | TRBV19 | -
TGCGCCAGCAGCTTCCGGCCCGGCGGAGACCAGCCCCAGCATTTT | CASSFRPGGDQPQHF | - | TRBJ1-5 | TRBV5-1 | -
TGTGCCAGTCGACCGACAGGGTTGCTGAACACTGAAGCTTTCTTT | CASRPTGLLNTEAFF | - | TRBJ1-1 | TRBV19 | TRBD1
TGCGCCAGCAGCCAGACAGGGGCCCTTCGTGGCTACACCTTC | CASSQTGALRGYTF | - | TRBJ1-2 | TRBV4-1 | TRBD1
TGTGCCAGCAGCGGACCGGGACAGGGGGCAAAAAACTACAATGAGCAGTTCTTC | CASSGPGQGAKNYNEQFF | - | TRBJ2-1 | TRBV9 | TRBD1
TGTGCCAGTAGTAGCGGGGTTGGGCTTGGAGCGCTCACAGATACGCAGTATTTT | CASSSGVGLGALTDTQYF | - | TRBJ2-3 | TRBV19 | -
TGTGCCAGCAGCCTAACCCAGGGCGGGGAAAAACTGTTTTTT | CASSLTQGGEKLFF | - | TRBJ1-4 | TRBV7-6 | -
TGTGCCACCAGTGATCGCAGGGTGATTTGGTCAGAGACCCAGTACTTC | CATSDRRVIWSETQYF | - | TRBJ2-5 | TRBV24-1 | -
TGTGCCTCGGGCCGGGGACGGGGAGAGACCCAGTACTTC | CASGRGRGETQYF | - | TRBJ2-5 | TRBV19 | -
TGCGCCAGCAGCTCAGGTGACTCTGGAAACACCATATATTTT | CASSSGDSGNTIYF | - | TRBJ1-3 | TRBV5-1 | -
TGTGCCAGTAGTATAACGGGGGGGGCGAGCTACGAGCAGTACTTC | CASSITGGASYEQYF | - | TRBJ2-7 | TRBV19 | TRBD2
TGTGCCAGCAGCTGTTTGGGGGTGAAGAACACTGAAGCTTTCTTT | CASSCLGVKNTEAFF | - | TRBJ1-1 | TRBV21-1 | -
TGCGCCAGCAGCCTGACCTCCGGGACCGTTTTCTATGGCTACACCTTC | CASSLTSGTVFYGYTF | few | TRBJ1-2 | TRBV5-1 | -
TGTGCCAGCAGTTTATGGGGACAGGGAGTAAGTGGCTACACCTTC | CASSLWGQGVSGYTF | - | TRBJ1-2 | TRBV28 | TRBD1
TGTGCCAGCAGTTACCAAATTACTAATTCACCCCTCCACTTT | CASSYQITNSPLHF | once | TRBJ1-6 | TRBV6-2/TRBV6-3 | -
TGTGCCAGCAAGGATCGGCTAGTCGGGTTCGAGCAGTACTTC | CASKDRLVGFEQYF | - | TRBJ2-7 | TRBV2 | -
TGCGCCAGCAGTTCACACCGACGAAACGGGGCGGCAGCAACTAATGAAAAACTGTTTTTT | CASSSHRRNGAAATNEKLFF | - | TRBJ1-4 | TRBV5-1 | -
TGTGCCAGCACCTGGGGGGGAGATGAGCAGTTCTTC | CASTWGGDEQFF | large | TRBJ2-1 | TRBV5-6 | TRBD2
TGTGCCAGCAGTTTAAGGGGGACAGTCTACGGATATGGCTACACCTTC | CASSLRGTVYGYGYTF | - | TRBJ1-2 | TRBV28 | TRBD1
TGTGCCAGCGGCGCCGGGACTAGCGGGAGCGGGACCCAGTACTTC | CASGAGTSGSGTQYF | - | TRBJ2-5 | TRBV11-3 | TRBD2
TGTGCCAGCAAGCTCGAGGGCAACTATGGCTACACCTTC | CASKLEGNYGYTF | once | TRBJ1-2 | TRBV28 | -
TGTGCCAGCAGCCAAGATGGGGCCAGGGGGCCTAGCAATCAGCCCCAGCATTTT | CASSQDGARGPSNQPQHF | - | TRBJ1-5 | TRBV3-1/TRBV3-2 | TRBD1
TGCAGCGCTGATACAGGGTTTGATGAAGCTTTCTTT | CSADTGFDEAFF | - | TRBJ1-1 | TRBV29-1 | -
TGTGCCTGGAGCACAGGGAGTAACACTGAAGCTTTCTTT | CAWSTGSNTEAFF | - | TRBJ1-1 | TRBV30 | -
TGCGCCAGCAGTGTCAGCGGGGGGCCGGGCGAGCAGTTCTTC | CASSVSGGPGEQFF | - | TRBJ2-1 | TRBV10-1 | TRBD2
TGCGCCAGCAGCCAACTAGCCGGAAATTACAATGAGCAGTTCTTC | CASSQLAGNYNEQFF | few | TRBJ2-1 | TRBV4-3 | -
TGCGCCAGCAGCCAAGATCCCGGGGGGAAGCAGTTCTTC | CASSQDPGGKQFF | - | TRBJ2-1 | TRBV4-3 | TRBD2
TGTGCCAGCAGTCATTATGGGTCACCCCTCCACTTT | CASSHYGSPLHF | - | TRBJ1-6 | TRBV9 | -
TGTGCCAGCTCACTGGACAGGTTCCAGCCCCAGCATTTT | CASSLDRFQPQHF | - | TRBJ1-5 | TRBV18 | TRBD1
TGTGCTAGTGGTCCCCGAAACAGCTACGCTGGGGCCAACGTCCTGACTTTC | CASGPRNSYAGANVLTF | - | TRBJ2-6 | TRBV12-5 | -
TGTGCCAGCAGCCCCGGCCCGGATACGCAGTATTTT | CASSPGPDTQYF | - | TRBJ2-3 | TRBV5-4 | -
TGTGCCAGCAGCGTACAGGGGGATGCAGATACGCAGTATTTT | CASSVQGDADTQYF | - | TRBJ2-3 | TRBV5-4 | TRBD1
TGTGCCAGCAGCCAAGATGTTGGGGGTTATGGCTACACCTTC | CASSQDVGGYGYTF | - | TRBJ1-2 | TRBV4-2 | -
TGTGCCAGCAGCCAGGGATTGGGGTCCGGGGAGCTGTTTTTT | CASSQGLGSGELFF | - | TRBJ2-2 | TRBV4-2 | -
TGTGCCAGCAGCCAACACAATCAACAGTCCAACTATGGCTACACCTTC | CASSQHNQQSNYGYTF | - | TRBJ1-2 | TRBV3-1/TRBV3-2 | -
TGTGCCACCCTTACGGGGCGGACTGAAGCTTTCTTT | CATLTGRTEAFF | - | TRBJ1-1 | TRBV2 | -
TGCGCCTCCAGGGAGGGTTTGAGCCAGCCCCAGCATTTT | CASREGLSQPQHF | - | TRBJ1-5 | TRBV5-1 | -
TGTGCCATCAGGCCGCAGGGGCAGGGCCCTGAAGCTTTCTTT | CAIRPQGQGPEAFF | - | TRBJ1-1 | TRBV10-3 | -
TGTGCCACCAGGACTAGCGGGGATTACAATGAGCAGTTCTTC | CATRTSGDYNEQFF | few | TRBJ2-1 | TRBV15 | TRBD2
TGTGCCAGCAGGCCCCCAAGCTCTGGAAACACCATATATTTT | CASRPPSSGNTIYF | - | TRBJ1-3 | TRBV6-5 | -
TGCAGCGTTGAGAGGAGGGATCAAGAGACCCAGTACTTC | CSVERRDQETQYF | - | TRBJ2-5 | TRBV29-1 | -
TGTGCCAGCAGCTTCAACACGGGTGAGCCTTTTGATGGCTACACCTTC | CASSFNTGEPFDGYTF | once | TRBJ1-2 | TRBV5-6 | -
TGTGCCAGCAGGGGGGCAGGGGGCTATGGCTACACCTTC | CASRGAGGYGYTF | - | TRBJ1-2 | TRBV12-3/TRBV12-4 | TRBD1
TGTGCCAGCAGTTATAGGAACTCTTACAATGAGCAGTTCTTC | CASSYRNSYNEQFF | - | TRBJ2-1 | TRBV27 | -